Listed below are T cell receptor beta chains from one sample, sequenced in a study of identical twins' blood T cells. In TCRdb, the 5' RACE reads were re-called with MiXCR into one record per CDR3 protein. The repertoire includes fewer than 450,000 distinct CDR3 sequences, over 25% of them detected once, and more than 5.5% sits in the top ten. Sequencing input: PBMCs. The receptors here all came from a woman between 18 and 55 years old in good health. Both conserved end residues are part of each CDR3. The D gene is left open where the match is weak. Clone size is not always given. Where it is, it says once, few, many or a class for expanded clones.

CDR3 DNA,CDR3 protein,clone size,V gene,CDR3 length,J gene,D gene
TGTGCCAGCAGCTTCCCTGATTCACCCCTCCACTTT,CASSFPDSPLHF,.,TRBV7-9,12,TRBJ1-6,.
TGTGCCATCGGGAGCAGGGGTGAGGGGGAAAAACTGTTTTTT,CAIGSRGEGEKLFF,few,TRBV10-3,14,TRBJ1-4,.
TGTGCCAGCAGCTTCAGCGGAGGCTACACCTTC,CASSFSGGYTF,few,TRBV7-2,11,TRBJ1-2,.
TGCAGTGCCGGGGACAGCTACGAGCAGTACTTC,CSAGDSYEQYF,.,TRBV20-1,11,TRBJ2-7,TRBD1
TGCGCCAGCAGCCCTGGCGCCGGGACGACTAACTATGGCTACACCTTC,CASSPGAGTTNYGYTF,few,TRBV5-1,16,TRBJ1-2,.
TGTGCCAGCAGTTACGTTACAAAACTAGCCAAAAACATTCAGTACTTC,CASSYVTKLAKNIQYF,.,TRBV6-6,16,TRBJ2-4,.
TGCAGTGCTAAACAGGGGGCTTTAGCGGTAGTAAATGAGCAGTTCTTC,CSAKQGALAVVNEQFF,.,TRBV20-1,16,TRBJ2-1,TRBD1
TGTGCCAGCAGTTCTGGAGATACGCAGTATTTT,CASSSGDTQYF,many,TRBV5-1,11,TRBJ2-3,.
TGCGCCAGCAGCTTTTCGGAAGCCAGGGGGGAGCTGTTTTTT,CASSFSEARGELFF,.,TRBV5-1,14,TRBJ2-2,.
TGTGCCAGCAGCCCCGTGACAGTGAACACTGAAGCTTTCTTT,CASSPVTVNTEAFF,.,TRBV7-9,14,TRBJ1-1,.
TGTGCCAGTGGACGGACCGCAGGCACTGAAGCTTTCTTT,CASGRTAGTEAFF,.,TRBV19,13,TRBJ1-1,.
TGTGCCAGCAGTTCCAGTCGGCGGGAGAACACCGGGGAGCTGTTTTTT,CASSSSRRENTGELFF,few,TRBV6-6,16,TRBJ2-2,.
TGTGCCATCAGGACTAGCGGGGGGTCCACAGATACGCAGTATTTT,CAIRTSGGSTDTQYF,few,TRBV10-3,15,TRBJ2-3,TRBD2
TGTGCCAGCAGCCTTCGGGCCCCGAGGACTGAAGCTTTCTTT,CASSLRAPRTEAFF,.,TRBV5-6,14,TRBJ1-1,.
TGCGCCAGCTGCTTGGAGATCCAGGAAAATGAAGAACTGTTTTTT,CASCLEIQENEELFF,.,TRBV5-1,15,TRBJ1-4,.
TGCAGTGCTAGAGACGGGCAGAACACTGAAGCTTTCTTT,CSARDGQNTEAFF,.,TRBV20-1,13,TRBJ1-1,.
TGCTGTGCTAGAGGACTAGCGGGGCCCGGGGAGCTGTTTTTT,CCARGLAGPGELFF,.,TRBV20-1,14,TRBJ2-2,TRBD2
TGTGCCAGCAGCCCCACAGGGCTCTTCAACTATGGCTACACCTTC,CASSPTGLFNYGYTF,.,TRBV6-5,15,TRBJ1-2,.
TGTGCCAGCAGCGGCGACACCAATCAGCCCCAGCATTTT,CASSGDTNQPQHF,.,TRBV9,13,TRBJ1-5,.
TGCAGTGCCGGGAGGGGGGTCGGTGGAAACACCATATATTTT,CSAGRGVGGNTIYF,many,TRBV20-1,14,TRBJ1-3,.
TGTGCCAGCAGCTCAGGACAGCACTATGGCTACACCTTC,CASSSGQHYGYTF,.,TRBV7-2,13,TRBJ1-2,.
TGTGCCAGCAGCAAAATAACAGACCCCTACAATGAGCAGTTCTTC,CASSKITDPYNEQFF,.,TRBV21-1,15,TRBJ2-1,.
TGTGCCAGCAGGCCACTAGGGCCGTACTACAATGAGCAGTTCTTC,CASRPLGPYYNEQFF,once,TRBV6-1,15,TRBJ2-1,.
TGTGCCAGCAGCCCCTATCGACAGGCTTTCTATGGCTACACCTTC,CASSPYRQAFYGYTF,few,TRBV3-1,15,TRBJ1-2,.
TGCGCCAGCAGCTTCGACTACCCTAGTAATGAGCAGTTCTTC,CASSFDYPSNEQFF,.,TRBV5-1,14,TRBJ2-1,.
TGTGCCAGCAGATGGGGGGACACTGAAGCTTTCTTT,CASRWGDTEAFF,few,TRBV27,12,TRBJ1-1,.
TGTGCCAGCAGTGGGACTACAGGGGGTCGTGATGGTGAGCAGTTCTTC,CASSGTTGGRDGEQFF,.,TRBV28,16,TRBJ2-1,.
TGTGTCAGCAGCTTGACCTCCGAGAGATCCTACGAGCAGTACTTC,CVSSLTSERSYEQYF,.,TRBV7-2,15,TRBJ2-7,.
TGTGCCAGCAACCTTCGGACTAGCGGGAGGAACACCGGGGAGCTGTTTTTT,CASNLRTSGRNTGELFF,few,TRBV12-3/TRBV12-4,17,TRBJ2-2,TRBD2
TGCAGTGCTAGAGATCTAGGACTAGTGGAAGAGACCCAGTACTTC,CSARDLGLVEETQYF,.,TRBV20-1,15,TRBJ2-5,TRBD2
TGCAGTGCTAGACCCCAGGGAAGGATAGGGGTTCAGCCCCAGCATTTT,CSARPQGRIGVQPQHF,.,TRBV20-1,16,TRBJ1-5,.
TGTGCCAGCAGTGAACTGGGACAGTTGAACACTGAAGCTTTCTTT,CASSELGQLNTEAFF,few,TRBV2,15,TRBJ1-1,TRBD1
TGCAGTGCCTCGGGGCAGAAGAACACTGAAGCTTTCTTT,CSASGQKNTEAFF,.,TRBV20-1,13,TRBJ1-1,.
TGCAGCGTTGACAGGGTCTGGGGTGAAGCTTTCTTT,CSVDRVWGEAFF,many,TRBV29-1,12,TRBJ1-1,.
TGTGCCAGCAGCTTAGCAGCGGGAGCGGAGACCCAGTACTTC,CASSLAAGAETQYF,.,TRBV11-2,14,TRBJ2-5,TRBD2
TGCAGTGCTAGCGATGGAAAGGGGGTTTACCAAGAGACCCAGTACTTC,CSASDGKGVYQETQYF,.,TRBV20-1,16,TRBJ2-5,.
TGTGCCAGTAGTATAAAGACAGGGCCTAGGATTAATAATTCACCCCTCCACTTT,CASSIKTGPRINNSPLHF,.,TRBV19,18,TRBJ1-6,TRBD1
TGCGCCAGCAGCCCCGAGTCGTGGATTATGAACACTGAAGCTTTCTTT,CASSPESWIMNTEAFF,.,TRBV5-1,16,TRBJ1-1,.
TGTGCCAGCAGCTACATCAGACAGGGCACTGAAGCTTTCTTT,CASSYIRQGTEAFF,few,TRBV7-2,14,TRBJ1-1,TRBD1
TGCGCCAGCAGGTGGACAGTAGACGAAAAACTGTTTTTT,CASRWTVDEKLFF,few,TRBV5-1,13,TRBJ1-4,.
TGCAGTGCTAGAGTCCCCCGGTGGGAGCAGTTCTTC,CSARVPRWEQFF,.,TRBV20-1,12,TRBJ2-1,.
TGTGCCAGCAGTCCGTTCCGACAGCTCGAGCAGTACTTC,CASSPFRQLEQYF,.,TRBV12-3/TRBV12-4,13,TRBJ2-7,.
TGCAGCGTTGTGGAGAACTTTTCAGATACGCAGTATTTT,CSVVENFSDTQYF,.,TRBV29-1,13,TRBJ2-3,.
TGTGCCAGCAGCCCTTCGGGGGGGGATGAGCAGTTCTTC,CASSPSGGDEQFF,.,TRBV11-2,13,TRBJ2-1,TRBD2
TGTGCCAGCTCACCAATTCAGGGGGCGCAAACCGGGGAGCTGTTTTTT,CASSPIQGAQTGELFF,many,TRBV18,16,TRBJ2-2,TRBD1
TGCGCCAGCAGACTGACAGGGGATAACAATCAGCCCCAGCATTTT,CASRLTGDNNQPQHF,.,TRBV5-1,15,TRBJ1-5,TRBD1
TGTGCCAGTAGTATGTTGCCTGGCGACAATGAGCAGTTCTTC,CASSMLPGDNEQFF,few,TRBV19,14,TRBJ2-1,.
TGTGCCAGCAGCTTTGGGACAGTCTGGTACGAGCAGTACTTC,CASSFGTVWYEQYF,.,TRBV5-6,14,TRBJ2-7,TRBD1
TGTGCCACCAGCAAAACAGGAGGCACAGATACGCAGTATTTT,CATSKTGGTDTQYF,few,TRBV15,14,TRBJ2-3,.
TGTGCCAGCAGTTTACTGCAGGGGGCGACCCCTGGTGGCTACACCTTC,CASSLLQGATPGGYTF,few,TRBV12-3/TRBV12-4,16,TRBJ1-2,TRBD1
TGCAGCGTTCTGGGACAGACTGAAGCTTTCTTT,CSVLGQTEAFF,many,TRBV29-1,11,TRBJ1-1,TRBD1
TGCAGCGTTGATTGGTTTAACCTTGGCGATGAGCAGTTCTTC,CSVDWFNLGDEQFF,many,TRBV29-1,14,TRBJ2-1,.
TGTGCCAGCACTAGAGACGGCTCGCGGCAGCCCCAGCATTTT,CASTRDGSRQPQHF,.,TRBV6-6,14,TRBJ1-5,.
TGTGCCAGCAGTTCGGACAGCCACTATGGCTACACCTTC,CASSSDSHYGYTF,many,TRBV6-2/TRBV6-3,13,TRBJ1-2,.
TGCGCCAGCAGCTTGGACGGAACCACGGATACGCAGTATTTT,CASSLDGTTDTQYF,.,TRBV5-1,14,TRBJ2-3,.
TGTGCCAGCAGTTTCTTCCAGGGGAGTCAGCCCCAGCATTTT,CASSFFQGSQPQHF,.,TRBV27,14,TRBJ1-5,.
TGTGCCAGCAGCTTTGAAGGGACGGCCTCTTACTTC,CASSFEGTASYF,few,TRBV11-2,12,TRBJ2-5,.